This T cell receptor beta chain was identified in a study of T cells in Graves' hyperthyroidism and ophthalmopathy. Study findings and constraints: In blood, most of the thyroid clonotypes expanded above 0.001 were also present. Model-based prediction identified ophthalmopathy a median around 6.5 months prior to its onset.

The patients, who ranged from 18 to 65 in age, presented with newly diagnosed hyperthyroidism lasting under 2 months. Authors of the study amplified TCR beta CDR3 regions from RNA transcripts. The TCR CDR3 was amplified in a first-round RT-PCR using the HTBI primer set. Each CDR3 protein gets one entry after TCRdb re-called the multiplex PCR reads with MiXCR. The sample lists about 380,000 distinct CDR3 sequences, roughly 13% seen once, with approximately 10% in the top ten. This clonotype was recorded many times. The antigen is not known. This CDR3 region has 14 residues. V gave up 2 bases and J gave up 6 bases; unmatched junction bases: 9. Germline assignment: CDR1 DFQATT and CDR2 SNEGSKA (reference sequence).

Sequencing input: blood. This sequence joins TRBV20-1 and TRBJ1-2; TRBD1 matches 7 bases. The receptor was derived from an older woman with Graves' hyperthyroidism. The CDR3 loop reads CSARFSGGADGYTF. CDR3 DNA: TGCAGTGCTAGATTTTCAGGGGGAGCAGATGGCTACACCTTC.